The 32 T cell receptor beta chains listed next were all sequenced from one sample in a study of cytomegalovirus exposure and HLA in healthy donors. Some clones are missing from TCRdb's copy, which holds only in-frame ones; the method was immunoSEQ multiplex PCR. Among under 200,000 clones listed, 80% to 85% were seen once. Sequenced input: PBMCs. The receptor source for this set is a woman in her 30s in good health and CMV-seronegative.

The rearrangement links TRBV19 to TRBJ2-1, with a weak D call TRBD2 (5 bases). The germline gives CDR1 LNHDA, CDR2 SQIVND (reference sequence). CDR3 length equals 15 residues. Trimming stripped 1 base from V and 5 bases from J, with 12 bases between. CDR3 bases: TGTGCCAGTAGTATAGCAACTCGGGGAGACAATGAGCAGTTCTTC. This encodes CASSIATRGDNEQFF.

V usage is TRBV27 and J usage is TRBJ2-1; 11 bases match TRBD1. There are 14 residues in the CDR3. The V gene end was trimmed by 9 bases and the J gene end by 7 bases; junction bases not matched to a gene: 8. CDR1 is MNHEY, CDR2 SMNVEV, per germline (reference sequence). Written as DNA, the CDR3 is TGTGCCAGTCTCGGACAGGGGGCGTGGAATGAGCAGTTCTTC. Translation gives CASLGQGAWNEQFF.

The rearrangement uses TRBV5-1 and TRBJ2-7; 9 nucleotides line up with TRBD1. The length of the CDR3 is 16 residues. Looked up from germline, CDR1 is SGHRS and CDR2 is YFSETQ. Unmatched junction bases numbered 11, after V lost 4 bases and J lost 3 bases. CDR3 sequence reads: CASSPEAGTGYYEQYF. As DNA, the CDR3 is TGCGCCAGCAGCCCGGAAGCCGGGACAGGGTACTACGAGCAGTACTTC. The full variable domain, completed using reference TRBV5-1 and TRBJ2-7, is KAGVTQTPRYLIKTRGQQVTLSCSPISGHRSVSWYQQTPGQGLQFLFEYFSETQRNKGNFPGRFSGRQFSNSRSEMNVSTLELGDSALYLCASSPEAGTGYYEQYFGPGTRLTVT.

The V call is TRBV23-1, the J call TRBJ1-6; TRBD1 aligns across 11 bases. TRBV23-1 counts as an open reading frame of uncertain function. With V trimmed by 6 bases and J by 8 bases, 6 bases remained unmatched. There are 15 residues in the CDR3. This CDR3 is CASSHRDRGDSPLHF. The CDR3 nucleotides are TGCGCCAGCAGCCACCGGGACAGGGGGGATTCACCCCTCCACTTT.

CDR3 residues: CASSIVRDKHEQFF. The CDR3 DNA is TGTGCCAGTAGTATAGTCAGGGACAAGCATGAGCAGTTCTTC. The chain uses TRBV19 and TRBJ2-1; a weak D match, TRBD1 (6 bases). This CDR3 comprises 14 residues. V gave up 1 base and J gave up 8 bases, with 12 bases separating them. Germline assignment: CDR1 LNHDA and CDR2 SQIVND (reference sequence).

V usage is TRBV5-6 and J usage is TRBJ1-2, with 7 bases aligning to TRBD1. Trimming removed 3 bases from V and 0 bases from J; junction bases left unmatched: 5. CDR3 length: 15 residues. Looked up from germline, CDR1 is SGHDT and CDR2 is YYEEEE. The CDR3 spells CASSYRQGANYGYTF. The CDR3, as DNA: TGTGCCAGCAGCTATCGACAGGGAGCTAACTATGGCTACACCTTC.

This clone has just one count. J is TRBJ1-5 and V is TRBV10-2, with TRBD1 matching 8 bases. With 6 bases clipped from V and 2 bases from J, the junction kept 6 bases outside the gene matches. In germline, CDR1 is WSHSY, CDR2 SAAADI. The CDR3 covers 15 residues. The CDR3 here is CASSEGQVGNQPQHF. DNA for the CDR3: TGCGCCAGCAGCGAGGGACAGGTCGGCAATCAGCCCCAGCATTTT.

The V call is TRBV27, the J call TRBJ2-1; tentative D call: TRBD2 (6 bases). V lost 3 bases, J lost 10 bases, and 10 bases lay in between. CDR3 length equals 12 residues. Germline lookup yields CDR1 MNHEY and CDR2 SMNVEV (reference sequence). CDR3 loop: CASSFPRGEQFF. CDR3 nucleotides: TGTGCCAGCAGTTTCCCTCGGGGGGAGCAGTTCTTC.

CDR3 DNA sequence: TGTGCCAGTGGGCGGGACTACGAGCAGTACTTC. This sequence encodes CASGRDYEQYF. The chain is built from TRBV2 and TRBJ2-7, with a possible D match to TRBD2 (6 bases). The germline gives CDR1 SNHLY, CDR2 FYNNEI. V dropped 9 bases and J dropped 3 bases, with 9 bases sitting between them. CDR3 length equals 11 residues.

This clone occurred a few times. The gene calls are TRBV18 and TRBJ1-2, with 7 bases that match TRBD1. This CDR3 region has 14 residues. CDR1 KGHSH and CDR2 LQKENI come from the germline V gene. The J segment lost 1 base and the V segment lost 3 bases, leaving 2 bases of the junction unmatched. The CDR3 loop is CASSPGQRNYGYTF. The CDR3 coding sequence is TGTGCCAGCTCACCGGGACAGCGTAACTATGGCTACACCTTC.

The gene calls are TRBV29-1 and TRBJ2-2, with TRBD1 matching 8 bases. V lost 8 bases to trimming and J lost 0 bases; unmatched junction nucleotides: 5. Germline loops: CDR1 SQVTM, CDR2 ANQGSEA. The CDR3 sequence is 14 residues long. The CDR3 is CSIGQGANTGELFF. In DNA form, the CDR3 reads TGCAGCATAGGACAGGGCGCGAACACCGGGGAGCTGTTTTTT.

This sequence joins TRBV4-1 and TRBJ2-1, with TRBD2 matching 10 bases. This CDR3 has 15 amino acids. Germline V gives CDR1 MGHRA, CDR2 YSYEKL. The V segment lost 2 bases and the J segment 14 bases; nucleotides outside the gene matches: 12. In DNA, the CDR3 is TGCGCCAGCAGCCAATCCCAGCGGGGGGGCTTAAAGGAGTTCTTC. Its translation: CASSQSQRGGLKEFF.

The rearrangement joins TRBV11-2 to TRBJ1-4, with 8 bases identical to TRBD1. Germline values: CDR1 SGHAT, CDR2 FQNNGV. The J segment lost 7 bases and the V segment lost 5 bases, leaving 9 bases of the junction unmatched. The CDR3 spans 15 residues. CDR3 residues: CASSPTRGRSEKLFF. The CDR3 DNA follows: TGTGCCAGCAGCCCCACCAGGGGGCGAAGTGAAAAACTGTTTTTT.

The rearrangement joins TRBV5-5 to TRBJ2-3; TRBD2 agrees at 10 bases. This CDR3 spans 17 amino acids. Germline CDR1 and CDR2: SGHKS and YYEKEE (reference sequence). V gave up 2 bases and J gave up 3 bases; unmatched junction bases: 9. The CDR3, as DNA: TGTGCCAGCAGCTTCCGGCTAGCGGGAGTTGGGACAGATACGCAGTATTTT. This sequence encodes CASSFRLAGVGTDTQYF.

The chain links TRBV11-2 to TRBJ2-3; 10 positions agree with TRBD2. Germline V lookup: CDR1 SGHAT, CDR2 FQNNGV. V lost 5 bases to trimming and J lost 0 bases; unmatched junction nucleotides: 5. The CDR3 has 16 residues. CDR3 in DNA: TGTGCCAGCAGCAGACGGACTAGCGGTAGCACAGATACGCAGTATTTT. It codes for CASSRRTSGSTDTQYF.

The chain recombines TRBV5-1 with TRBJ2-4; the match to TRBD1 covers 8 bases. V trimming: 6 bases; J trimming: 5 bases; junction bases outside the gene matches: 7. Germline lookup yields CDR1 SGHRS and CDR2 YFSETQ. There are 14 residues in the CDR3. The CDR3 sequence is CASTVATGENIQYF. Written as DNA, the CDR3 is TGCGCCAGCACAGTGGCGACAGGGGAAAACATTCAGTACTTC.

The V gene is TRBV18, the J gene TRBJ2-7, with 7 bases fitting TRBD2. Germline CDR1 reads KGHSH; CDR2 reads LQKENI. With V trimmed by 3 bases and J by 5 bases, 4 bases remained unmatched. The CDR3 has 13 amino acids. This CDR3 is CASSPPGRDEQYF. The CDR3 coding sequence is TGTGCCAGCTCACCCCCTGGGAGGGACGAGCAGTACTTC. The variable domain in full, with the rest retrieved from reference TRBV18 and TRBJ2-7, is NAGVMQNPRHLVRRRGQEARLRCSPMKGHSHVYWYRQLPEEGLKFMVYLQKENIIDESGMPKERFSAEFPKEGPSILRIQQVVRGDSAAYFCASSPPGRDEQYFGPGTRLTVT.

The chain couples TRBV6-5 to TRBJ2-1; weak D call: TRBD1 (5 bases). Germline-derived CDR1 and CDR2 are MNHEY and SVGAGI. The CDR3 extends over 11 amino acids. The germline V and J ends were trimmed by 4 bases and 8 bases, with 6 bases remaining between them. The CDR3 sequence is CASSSGYEQFF. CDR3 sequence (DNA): TGTGCCAGCAGTTCAGGGTATGAGCAGTTCTTC.

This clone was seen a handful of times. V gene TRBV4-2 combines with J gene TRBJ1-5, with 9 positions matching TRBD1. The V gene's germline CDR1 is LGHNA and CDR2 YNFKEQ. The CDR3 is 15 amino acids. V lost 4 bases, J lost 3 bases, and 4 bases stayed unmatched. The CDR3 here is CASSRGQGPNQPQHF. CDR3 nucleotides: TGTGCCAGCAGCCGGGGACAGGGCCCCAATCAGCCCCAGCATTTT.

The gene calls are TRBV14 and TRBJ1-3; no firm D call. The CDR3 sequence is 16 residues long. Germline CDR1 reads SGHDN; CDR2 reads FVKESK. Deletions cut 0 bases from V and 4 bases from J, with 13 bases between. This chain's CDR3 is CASSQDPRRVGNTIYF. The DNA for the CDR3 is TGTGCCAGCAGCCAAGATCCCAGGCGAGTCGGAAACACCATATATTTT.

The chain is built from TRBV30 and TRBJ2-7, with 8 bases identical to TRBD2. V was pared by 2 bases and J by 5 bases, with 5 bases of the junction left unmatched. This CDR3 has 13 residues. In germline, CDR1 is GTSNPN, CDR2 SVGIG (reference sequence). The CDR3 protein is CAWSLDSGNEQYF. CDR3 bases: TGTGCCTGGAGTCTGGATAGCGGGAACGAGCAGTACTTC.

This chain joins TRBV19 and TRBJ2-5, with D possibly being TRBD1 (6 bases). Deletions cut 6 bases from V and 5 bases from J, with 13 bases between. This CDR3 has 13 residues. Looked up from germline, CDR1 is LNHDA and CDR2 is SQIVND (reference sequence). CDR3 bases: TGTGCCAGTAGCCGCTACAGGGAGGAGACCCAGTACTTC. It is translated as CASSRYREETQYF.

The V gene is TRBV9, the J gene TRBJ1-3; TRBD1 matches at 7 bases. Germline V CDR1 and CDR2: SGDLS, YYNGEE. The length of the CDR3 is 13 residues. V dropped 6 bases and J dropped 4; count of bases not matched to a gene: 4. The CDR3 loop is CASTGTAGNTIYF. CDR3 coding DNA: TGTGCCAGCACCGGGACAGCCGGAAACACCATATATTTT.

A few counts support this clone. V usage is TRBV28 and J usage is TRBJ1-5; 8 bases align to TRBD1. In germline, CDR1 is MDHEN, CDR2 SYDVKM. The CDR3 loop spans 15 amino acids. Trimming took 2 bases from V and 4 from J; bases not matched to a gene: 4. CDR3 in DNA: TGTGCCAGCAGTTTAGGGGACAGGCTTAATCAGCCCCAGCATTTT. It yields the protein CASSLGDRLNQPQHF.

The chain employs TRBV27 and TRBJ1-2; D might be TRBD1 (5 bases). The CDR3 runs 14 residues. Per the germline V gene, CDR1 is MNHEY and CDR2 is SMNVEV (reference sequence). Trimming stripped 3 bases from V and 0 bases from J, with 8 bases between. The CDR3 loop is CASSLRGPNYGYTF. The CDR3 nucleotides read TGTGCCAGCAGTTTGCGGGGACCTAACTATGGCTACACCTTC.

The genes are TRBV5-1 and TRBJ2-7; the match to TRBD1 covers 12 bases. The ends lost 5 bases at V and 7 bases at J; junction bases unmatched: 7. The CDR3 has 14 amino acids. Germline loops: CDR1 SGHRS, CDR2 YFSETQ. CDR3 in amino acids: CASRTGQGAWEQYF. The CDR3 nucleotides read TGCGCCAGCAGGACGGGACAGGGGGCCTGGGAGCAGTACTTC.

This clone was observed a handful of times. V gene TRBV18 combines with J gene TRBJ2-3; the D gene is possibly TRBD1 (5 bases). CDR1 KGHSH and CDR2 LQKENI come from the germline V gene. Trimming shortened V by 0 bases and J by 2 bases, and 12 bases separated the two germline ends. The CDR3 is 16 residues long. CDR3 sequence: CASSPPAGSYTDTQYF. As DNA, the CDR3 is TGTGCCAGCTCACCACCGGCAGGGTCTTACACAGATACGCAGTATTTT.

For the CDR3, the DNA is TGCGCCAGCAGCCAAATGGCAGGAACATACGAGCAGTACTTC. Protein product: CASSQMAGTYEQYF. The chain joins TRBV4-1 to TRBJ2-7; no definite D call. This CDR3 is 14 amino acids long. CDR1 is MGHRA and CDR2 is YSYEKL in the germline V gene. Deletions cut 2 bases from V and 4 bases from J, with 12 bases between.

CDR3 loop: CASSQNYRDRGKGYTF. CDR3 nucleotides: TGCGCCAGCAGCCAGAATTACCGGGACAGGGGGAAAGGCTACACCTTC. This chain connects TRBV5-1 to TRBJ1-2, with 11 bases that match TRBD1. CDR1 SGHRS and CDR2 YFSETQ come from the germline V gene. Losses at the gene ends were 4 bases for V and 8 bases for J; bases not matched to a gene: 13. The CDR3 runs to 16 residues.

The CDR3 nucleotides are TGCGCCAGCAGTGAGTCAGCCAGGGGGGAGACCCAGTACTTC. It yields the protein CASSESARGETQYF. This chain connects TRBV10-1 to TRBJ2-5, with 7 bases that match TRBD1. The CDR3 spans 14 residues. Germline loops: CDR1 WNHNN, CDR2 SYGVQD (reference sequence). The V segment lost 0 bases and the J segment 5 bases; nucleotides outside the gene matches: 3.

CDR3 protein: CASSHPGLAGGNEQFF. The DNA of the CDR3 is TGTGCCAGCAGCCACCCGGGACTAGCGGGGGGCAATGAGCAGTTCTTC. The rearrangement uses TRBV4-2 and TRBJ2-1, with TRBD2 matching over 15 bases. The CDR3 runs to 16 residues. After removal of 3 bases from V and 6 bases from J, the junction contained 3 bases not matched to a gene. The germline V gene encodes CDR1 LGHNA and CDR2 YNFKEQ.

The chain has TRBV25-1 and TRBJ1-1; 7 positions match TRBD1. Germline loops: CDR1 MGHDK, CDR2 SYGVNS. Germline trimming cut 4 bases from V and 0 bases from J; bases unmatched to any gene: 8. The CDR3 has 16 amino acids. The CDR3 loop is CASSGKEGALNTEAFF. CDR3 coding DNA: TGTGCCAGCAGTGGGAAAGAGGGGGCTTTGAACACTGAAGCTTTCTTT. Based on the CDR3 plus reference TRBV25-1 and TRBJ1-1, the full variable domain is EADIYQTPRYLVIGTGKKITLECSQTMGHDKMYWYQQDPGMELHLIHYSYGVNSTEKGDLSSESTVSRIRTEHFPLTLESARPSHTSQYLCASSGKEGALNTEAFFGQGTRLTVV.